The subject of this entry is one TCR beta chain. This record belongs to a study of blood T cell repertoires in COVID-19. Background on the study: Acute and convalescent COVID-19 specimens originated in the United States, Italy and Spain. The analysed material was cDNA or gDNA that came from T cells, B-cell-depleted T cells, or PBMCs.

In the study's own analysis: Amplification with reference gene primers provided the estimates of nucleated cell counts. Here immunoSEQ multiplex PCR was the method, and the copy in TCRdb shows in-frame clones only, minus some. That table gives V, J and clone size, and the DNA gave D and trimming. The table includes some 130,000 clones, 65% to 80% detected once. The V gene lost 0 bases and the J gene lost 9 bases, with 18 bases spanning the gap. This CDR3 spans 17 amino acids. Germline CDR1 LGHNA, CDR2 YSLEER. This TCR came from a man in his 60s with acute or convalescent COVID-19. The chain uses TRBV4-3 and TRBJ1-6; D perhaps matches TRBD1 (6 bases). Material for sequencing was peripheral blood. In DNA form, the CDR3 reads TGCGCCAGCAGCCAAGACTGGGCAGGGGCGCTGGTTTCACCCCTCCACTTT. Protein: CASSQDWAGALVSPLHF.